This T cell receptor beta chain was retrieved from a study of CD8 T cells in ankylosing spondylitis. Study-wide results and limits: Matched ankylosing spondylitis synovial fluid reportedly contained a significantly enriched population of disease-linked clones. Earlier authors reported some of these motif variants in reactive arthritis synovial fluid and blood. A TCR beta motif made of eight highly homologous variants seemed typical of ankylosing spondylitis blood.

Quantitative 5'-RACE with molecular barcodes was used to make the TCR beta libraries. Via MiXCR, TCRdb re-called the 5' RACE reads, giving one row per CDR3 protein. The table shows about 160,000 distinct CDR3 sequences, with around 17% occurring only once. The sample holds a few counts of this clonotype. The antigen remains unidentified. Trimming left V 5 bases short and J 7 bases short, with 12 bases between. Per germline, CDR1 MDHEN and CDR2 SYDVKM. This CDR3 is 13 amino acids long. The sequenced sample was blood, either unsorted or a sorted T cell fraction (not recorded which). The gene calls are TRBV28 and TRBJ1-5; possibly TRBD1 for D (5 bases). This TCR was sampled from a male donor with ankylosing spondylitis or in good health (not recorded which). CDR3 coding DNA: TGTGCCAGCAGTCCCCTCGGGGACCAGCCCCAGCATTTT. Its translation is CASSPLGDQPQHF.